The clone carrying this T cell receptor (beta chain) was seen more than once but under ten times. Its antigen is unknown. The same CDR3 can be traced to other DNA sequences in this sample. This CDR3 is built from 13 residues. The germline V gene has CDR1 SGHRS and CDR2 YFSETQ. Trimming left V 2 bases short and J 0 bases short, with 6 bases between. This record belongs to a study of shared clonotypes between healthy human individuals. The donors, healthy adults who were HIV-negative, had experienced no recent acute infections or vaccinations. Overall study findings and caveats: Rarefaction revealed incomplete sorted-subset sequencing despite large depth. Clonotypes shared by all four donors outscored non-shared clonotypes in generation probability. Sampling covered blood only; tissue repertoires likely differ.

Profiled with immunoSEQ multiplex PCR; TCRdb holds only in-frame clones, not every one. This table holds 2 million to 2.5 million clones, 85% to 95% found once. Material: naive CD4+ T cells from PBMCs. Indicated subset: CD45RA+ positively selected. This chain joins TRBV5-1 and TRBJ2-7; TRBD2 is a possible D gene (6 bases). The sequence came from a man between 18 and 35 years old in good health. Some clones in this sample may be carry-over from other donors' samples. In nucleotides, the CDR3 is TGCGCCAGCAGCTTCGGGAGCTCCTACGAGCAGTACTTC. It is translated as CASSFGSSYEQYF.